This T cell receptor beta chain was captured by sequencing in a study of shared clonotypes between healthy human individuals. The wider study: Two women and a few men aged 18 to 49 served as donors.

Trimming removed 4 bases from V and 5 bases from J, with 29 bases in between. The CDR3 runs to 19 residues. CDR1 and CDR2 from the germline V gene are SEHNR and FQNEAQ (reference sequence). CD45RO-negative, CCR7-selected cells formed the naive CD8 fraction, which excluded terminally differentiated effector memory CD45RA+ cells. The method was immunoSEQ multiplex PCR; TCRdb's version includes in-frame clones alone and lacks a portion of them. The table includes about 600,000 clones, about 95% detected once. This receptor was taken from a woman younger than 45 in good health. Input material: naive CD8+ T cells sorted from blood. V is TRBV7-9 and J is TRBJ2-5; D is uncertain. The CDR3 nucleotides are TGTGCCAGCAGCTCCTCCCGTGGCTCCTCTGTTAATTTATTTGAGACCCAGTACTTC. Its translation is CASSSSRGSSVNLFETQYF.